This T cell receptor (beta chain) appears in the sequencing data of a study of blood T cell repertoires in COVID-19. Study as a whole: Sources were T cells, B-cell-depleted T cells, or PBMCs; the material itself was cDNA or gDNA.

As handled by the study authors: Amplification of reference gene primers provided the estimated nucleated cell counts. Libraries were prepared by immunoSEQ multiplex PCR; TCRdb keeps only in-frame clonotypes and omits some of them. That table is the source of V, J and clone size, and D and trimming were worked out from the DNA. The table records some 180,000 clones, roughly 80% of them present only once. V dropped 7 bases and J dropped 1 base, with 14 bases sitting between them. The CDR3 has 15 amino acids. Germline V gives CDR1 LNHDA, CDR2 SQIVND (reference sequence). Material: peripheral blood. This receptor was obtained from a man between 50 and 59 years old who had recovered from COVID-19. The chain uses TRBV19 and TRBJ2-1; D is unclear. CDR3 in DNA: TGTGCCAGTAAGGCTAGGCGTGAGTCCTACAATGAGCAGTTCTTC. The encoded protein is CASKARRESYNEQFF.